This TCR beta chain appears in the sequencing data of a study of molecular identifiers for immune sequencing clone quantification. Study results and caveats: Highly expanded clone sizes could be underestimated by identical TCR molecules that share a barcode.

Based on a CD8+CD4-CCR7+CD45RA+ profile, naive CD8 T cells were sorted. Previously reported methods and listed TCR primers produced the bulk TCR libraries. TCRdb independently ran MiXCR on the PCR reads; one entry per CDR3 protein. The sample lists some 100,000 distinct CDR3 sequences, 35% to 40% occurring once. This clonotype was picked up a small number of times. Its antigen is still unknown. Material for sequencing was naive CD8+ T cells from blood, with Jurkat cell RNA spiked in. Subset noted: FACS-sorted CD8+CD4-CCR7+CD45RA+ naive T cells. This receptor was identified in a human donor in good health. Some libraries in this study had Jurkat cell RNA spiked in.

The CDR3 region is CASSIVPRDTQYF. The CDR3 DNA reads TGTGCCAGTAGTATAGTTCCTCGAGATACGCAGTATTTT. J is TRBJ2-3 and V is TRBV19; D is uncertain. The CDR3 spans 13 residues. V lost 1 base, J lost 5 bases, and 7 bases lay in between. Germline CDR1 and CDR2: LNHDA and SQIVND (reference sequence).